Presented here are 10 T cell receptor beta chains from one specimen sequenced in a study of T cells expressing NK-cell markers. TCRdb reprocessed the 5' RACE reads and stores each CDR3 protein as one record, lacking DNA. The repertoire table contains some 460,000 distinct CDR3 sequences. Sequencing input: blood T cells: a sorted CD56 or NKG2C T cell subset, CD4+ or CD8+ T cells, or bulk PBMC T cells (not recorded which). Source of these receptors: a woman aged 45-65 years in good health.

The V and J genes are TRBV25-1 and TRBJ1-4; TCRdb returns TRBD1, unconfirmable since there is no DNA. The length of the CDR3 is 13 residues. Germline V CDR1 and CDR2: MGHDK, SYGVNS. The chain's CDR3 is CASSQGAREKLFF.

The V call is TRBV5-1, the J call TRBJ2-1; the TRBD1 assignment by TCRdb is unverifiable without DNA. CDR1 and CDR2 from the germline V gene are SGHRS and YFSETQ. The CDR3 spans 12 residues. This CDR3 is CASSPGQLEQFF.

The V call is TRBV29-1, the J call TRBJ2-6; TCRdb proposes TRBD1, but this gene call is untestable without DNA. From germline, CDR1 is SQVTM and CDR2 ANQGSEA. This CDR3 is 18 amino acids long. This chain's CDR3 is CSVETGTGGAGGANVLTF.

J is TRBJ2-1 and V is TRBV3-1; TCRdb indicates TRBD1, and absent DNA this call remains unverified. This CDR3 has 17 amino acids. The germline CDR1 and CDR2 sequences are LGHDT and YNNKEL (reference sequence). The CDR3 loop reads CASSQDYRAAGWDEQFF.

This rearrangement joins TRBV15 to TRBJ2-7; absent DNA, TCRdb's TRBD1 call cannot be checked. The CDR3 has 13 amino acids. Germline V gene data show CDR1 as LNHNV and CDR2 as YYDKDF (reference sequence). CDR3 in amino acids: CATSRDPRGEQYF.

The chain uses TRBV5-1 and TRBJ1-4; no DNA is available, so the TRBD1 call from TCRdb remains unchecked. There are 14 residues in the CDR3. Germline V gene lookup returns CDR1 SGHRS and CDR2 YFSETQ. The CDR3 spells CASSLQGKDEKLFF.

V is TRBV20-1 and J is TRBJ1-2. The CDR3 contains 12 residues. Germline-derived CDR1 and CDR2 are DFQATT and SNEGSKA (reference sequence). The CDR3 loop reads CSANNPVDGYTF.

The CDR3 sequence is CASSFLQGRDEQFF. The chain is built from TRBV12-3 or TRBV12-4 and TRBJ2-1; the D gene TCRdb calls, TRBD1, cannot be checked with no DNA. CDR3 length equals 14 residues.

CDR3 loop: CASSVRPGGTSGANVLTF. The genes are TRBV3-1 and TRBJ2-6; the TRBD1 assignment by TCRdb is unverifiable without DNA. The CDR3 covers 18 residues. Germline assignment: CDR1 LGHDT and CDR2 YNNKEL (reference sequence).

The chain recombines TRBV5-1 with TRBJ2-2; the TRBD1 assignment by TCRdb is unverifiable without DNA. The CDR3 has 17 amino acids. The germline V gene has CDR1 SGHRS and CDR2 YFSETQ. CDR3: CASRLRAGTASTGELFF.